This T cell receptor beta chain comes out of a study of blood T cell repertoires in COVID-19. Whole-study context: The study drew acute and convalescent COVID-19 samples from the United States, Italy and Spain.

CDR3 length: 13 amino acids. The ends lost 5 bases at V and 9 bases at J; junction bases unmatched: 7. Study members were between about 18 and 95 years old and lived in some 26 US regions. Allocation to cohorts depended on clinical history reported by the participants. Only in-frame clones appear in the TCRdb table, and some are missing; sequencing was by immunoSEQ multiplex PCR. The sample holds fewer than 350,000 clones, 85% seen once. This receptor was taken from a woman between 25 and 40 years old who had been exposed to COVID-19. V is TRBV12-3 or TRBV12-4 and J is TRBJ2-5; TRBD1 agrees at 9 bases. The sample taken for sequencing was PBMCs or T cells enriched from blood (not recorded which). The CDR3 spells CASSPGQGNAQYF. The DNA of the CDR3 is TGTGCCAGCAGTCCTGGACAGGGGAACGCCCAGTACTTC.